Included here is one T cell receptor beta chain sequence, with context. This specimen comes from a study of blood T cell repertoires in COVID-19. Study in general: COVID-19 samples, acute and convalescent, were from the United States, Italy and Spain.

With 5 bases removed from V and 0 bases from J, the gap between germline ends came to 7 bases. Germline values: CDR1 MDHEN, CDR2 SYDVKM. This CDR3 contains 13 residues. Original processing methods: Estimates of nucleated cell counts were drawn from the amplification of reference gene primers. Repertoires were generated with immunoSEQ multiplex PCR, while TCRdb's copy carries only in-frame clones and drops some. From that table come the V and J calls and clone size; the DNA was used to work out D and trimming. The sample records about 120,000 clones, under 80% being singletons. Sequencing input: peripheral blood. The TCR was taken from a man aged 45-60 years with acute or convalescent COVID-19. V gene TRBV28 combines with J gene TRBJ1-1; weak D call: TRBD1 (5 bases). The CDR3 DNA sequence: TGTGCCAGCAGTGGACACTTGAACACTGAAGCTTTCTTT. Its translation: CASSGHLNTEAFF.